This T cell receptor beta chain was recorded in a study of blood T cell repertoires in COVID-19. Study context: Samples of COVID-19 (acute and convalescent) were obtained from the United States, Italy and Spain. PBMCs, B-cell-depleted T cells, or T cells were the source of the cDNA or gDNA that made up the material.

The CDR3 loop spans 15 amino acids. Germline CDR1 SNHLY, CDR2 FYNNEI. V was pared by 4 bases and J by 4 bases, with 9 bases of the junction left unmatched. Under the authors' procedure: Reference gene primer amplification in the assay estimated nucleated cell counts. Assay: immunoSEQ multiplex PCR; the TCRdb copy retains only in-frame clones and omits some. V and J calls and clone size are given by that table; D and trimming were obtained from the DNA. The sample includes about 42,000 clones, 70% to 90% seen only once; the top ten take less than 15%. The sequence was obtained from a woman in her 70s in a cohort sampled during active COVID-19. This rearrangement joins TRBV2 to TRBJ1-2; 7 positions match TRBD1. Material for sequencing was peripheral blood. The CDR3 bases are TGTGCCAGCAGTGGGGGACAGACTAAGGCCTATGGCTACACCTTC. It is translated as CASSGGQTKAYGYTF.